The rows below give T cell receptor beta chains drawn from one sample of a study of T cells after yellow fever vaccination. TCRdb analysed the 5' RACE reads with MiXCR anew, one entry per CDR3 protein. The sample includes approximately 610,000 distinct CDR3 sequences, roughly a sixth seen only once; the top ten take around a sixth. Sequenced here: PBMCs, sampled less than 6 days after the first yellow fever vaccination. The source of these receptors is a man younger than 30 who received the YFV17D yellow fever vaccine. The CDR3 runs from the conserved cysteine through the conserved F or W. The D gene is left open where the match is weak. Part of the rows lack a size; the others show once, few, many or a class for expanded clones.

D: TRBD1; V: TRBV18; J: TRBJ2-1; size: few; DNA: TGTGCCAGCTCCCCCGCTGGAAACAGGGGGCACGATGAGCAGTTCTTC; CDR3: CASSPAGNRGHDEQFF
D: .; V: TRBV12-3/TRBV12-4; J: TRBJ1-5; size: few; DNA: TGTGCCAGCAGTTTGTCGGATGGCTCTAATCAGCCCCAGCATTTT; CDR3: CASSLSDGSNQPQHF
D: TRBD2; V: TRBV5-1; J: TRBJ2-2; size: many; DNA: TGCGCCAGCAGTCTTCAGGCGGGGGGTCCCGGGGAGCTGTTTTTT; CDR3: CASSLQAGGPGELFF
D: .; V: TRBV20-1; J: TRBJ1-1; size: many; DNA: TGCAGTGCTATTCCGGGGAACACTGAAGCTTTCTTT; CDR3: CSAIPGNTEAFF
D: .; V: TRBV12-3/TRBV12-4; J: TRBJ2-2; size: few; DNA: TGTGCCAGCAGGGGTCGCGCCGGGGAGCTGTTTTTT; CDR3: CASRGRAGELFF
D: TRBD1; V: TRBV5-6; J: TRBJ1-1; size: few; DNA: TGTGCCAGCAGCTTGGGGGGGACAGGGGGAAGAACTGAAGCTTTCTTT; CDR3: CASSLGGTGGRTEAFF
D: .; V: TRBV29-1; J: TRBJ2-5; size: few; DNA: TGCAGCGTTGATCGGCAGGTGGGGCAAGAGACCCAGTACTTC; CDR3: CSVDRQVGQETQYF
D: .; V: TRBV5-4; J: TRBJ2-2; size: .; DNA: TGTGCCAGCAGCTACCTGGGCTCGGTTTTGAACACCGGGGAGCTGTTTTTT; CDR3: CASSYLGSVLNTGELFF
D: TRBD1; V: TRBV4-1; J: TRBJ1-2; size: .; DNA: TGCGCCAGCAGCCAACCGACAGGGATTAACTATGGCTACACCTTC; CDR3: CASSQPTGINYGYTF
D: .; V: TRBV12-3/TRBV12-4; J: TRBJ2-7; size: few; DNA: TGTGCCAGCAGTTTGGGGGTAAGGTTGCAGTACTTC; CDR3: CASSLGVRLQYF
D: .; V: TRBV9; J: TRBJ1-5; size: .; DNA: TGTGCCAGCAGCGTAGACGTGTTCCAGCCCCAGCATTTT; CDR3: CASSVDVFQPQHF
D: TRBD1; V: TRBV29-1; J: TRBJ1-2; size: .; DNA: TGCAGCGTGCTGACAGGGATCAATGGCTACACCTTC; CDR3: CSVLTGINGYTF
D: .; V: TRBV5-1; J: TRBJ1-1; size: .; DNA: TGCGCCAGCAGCTTGTCGGTGGGGGCGGCGAACACTGAAGCTTTCTTT; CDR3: CASSLSVGAANTEAFF
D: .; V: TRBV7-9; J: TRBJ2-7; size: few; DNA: TGTGCCAGCAGCTTCATCCCTTACGAGCAGTACTTC; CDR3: CASSFIPYEQYF
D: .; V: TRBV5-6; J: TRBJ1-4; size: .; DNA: TGTGCCAGCAGCTTGGGGGTTCGGGAAAAACTGTTTTTT; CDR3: CASSLGVREKLFF
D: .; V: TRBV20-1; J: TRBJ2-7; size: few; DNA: TGCAGTGCTAGGCCACCTGCGGGGCCCTCCTACGAGCAGTACTTC; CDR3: CSARPPAGPSYEQYF
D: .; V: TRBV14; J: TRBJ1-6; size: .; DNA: TGTGCCAGCAGCCAAGGGCCGTGGGATTCACCCCTCCACTTT; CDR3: CASSQGPWDSPLHF
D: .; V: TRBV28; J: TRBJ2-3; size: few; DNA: TGTGCCAGCAGCCGGACTCCGAAAGATACGCAGTATTTT; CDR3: CASSRTPKDTQYF
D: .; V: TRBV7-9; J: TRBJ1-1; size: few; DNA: TGTGCCAGCAGCTTAGCTATGGCAATGAACACTGAAGCTTTCTTT; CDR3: CASSLAMAMNTEAFF
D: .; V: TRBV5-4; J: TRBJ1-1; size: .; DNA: TGTGCCAGCAGCGGGAGGGGGACCGAGAACACTGAAGCTTTCTTT; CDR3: CASSGRGTENTEAFF
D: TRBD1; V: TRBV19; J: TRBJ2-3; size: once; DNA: TGTGCCAGTGCGCCCGGACAGGGGTCTCCTGCGCAGTATTTT; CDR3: CASAPGQGSPAQYF
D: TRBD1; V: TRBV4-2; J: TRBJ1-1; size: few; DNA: TGTGCCAGCAGCCCCCTGGGGACAGAGAACACTGAAGCTTTCTTT; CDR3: CASSPLGTENTEAFF
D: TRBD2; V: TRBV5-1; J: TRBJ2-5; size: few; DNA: TGCGCCAGCAGGCCTCAAGCGGGGGGAGAGACCCAGTACTTC; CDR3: CASRPQAGGETQYF
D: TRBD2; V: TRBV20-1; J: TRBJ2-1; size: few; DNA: TGCAGTGCCGAGGCCGTAGCGGGGGGTCCACCTCGCCACCAGTTCTTC; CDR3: CSAEAVAGGPPRHQFF
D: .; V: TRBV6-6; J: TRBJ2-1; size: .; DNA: TGTGCCAGCACCCCGTCCCACAATGAGCAGTTCTTC; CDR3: CASTPSHNEQFF
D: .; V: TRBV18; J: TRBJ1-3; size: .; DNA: TGTGCCAGCTCACCGCTCCCGGAATCCGGAAACACCATATATTTT; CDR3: CASSPLPESGNTIYF
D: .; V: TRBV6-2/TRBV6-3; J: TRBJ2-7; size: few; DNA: TGTGCCAGCAGTTACTCGCTTCGAGGGGAGAGCTCCTACGAGCAGTACTTC; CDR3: CASSYSLRGESSYEQYF
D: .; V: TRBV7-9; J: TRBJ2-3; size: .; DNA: TGTGCCAGCAGAACCGGGACGACTAGCACAGATACGCAGTATTTT; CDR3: CASRTGTTSTDTQYF
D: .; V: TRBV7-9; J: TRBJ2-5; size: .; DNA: TGTGCCAGCAGCTGGGGCCGGGTCATTCAAGAGACCCAGTACTTC; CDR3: CASSWGRVIQETQYF
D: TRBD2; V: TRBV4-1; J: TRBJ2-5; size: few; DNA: TGCGCCAGCAGCCAATCCGGGAGGAGGAGCCAGACCCAGTACTTC; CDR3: CASSQSGRRSQTQYF
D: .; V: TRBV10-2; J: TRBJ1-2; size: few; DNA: TGCGCCAGCAGTGAGTCGTCGTCGGCCGGAAATGGCTACACCTTC; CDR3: CASSESSSAGNGYTF
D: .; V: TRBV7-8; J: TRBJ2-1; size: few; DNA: TGTGCCAGCAGGTATTCCAGGGAGTCGTACAATGAGCAGTTCTTC; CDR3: CASRYSRESYNEQFF
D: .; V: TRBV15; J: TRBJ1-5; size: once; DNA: TGTGCCACCACCTCGGGGGGTAGTGGCAATCAGCCCCAGCATTTT; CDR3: CATTSGGSGNQPQHF
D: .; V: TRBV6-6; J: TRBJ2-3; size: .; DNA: TGTGCCAGCACCGGACACCTCACAGATACGCAGTATTTT; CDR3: CASTGHLTDTQYF
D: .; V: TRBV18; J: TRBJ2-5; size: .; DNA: TGTGCCAGCTCACCACTTGGCCCGCCCCAAGAGACCCAGTACTTC; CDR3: CASSPLGPPQETQYF
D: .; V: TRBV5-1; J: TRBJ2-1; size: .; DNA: TGCGCCAGCAGCTTGGGGCAGGGCAGGGACAATGAGCAGTTCTTC; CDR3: CASSLGQGRDNEQFF
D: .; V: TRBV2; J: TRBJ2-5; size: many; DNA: TGTGCCAGCAGCCGGGGTCGTCAAGAGACCCAGTACTTC; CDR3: CASSRGRQETQYF
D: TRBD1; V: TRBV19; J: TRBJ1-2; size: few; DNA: TGTGCCAGTAGTCCCCGGACAGGGGCTGGCTACACCTTC; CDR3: CASSPRTGAGYTF
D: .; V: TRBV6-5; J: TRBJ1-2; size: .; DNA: TGTGCCAGCAGTTACGGTCAGGGCCACTATGGCTACACCTTC; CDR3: CASSYGQGHYGYTF
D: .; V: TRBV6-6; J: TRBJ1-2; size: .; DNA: TGTGCCAGCAGTTACAGAGGCTACACCTTC; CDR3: CASSYRGYTF
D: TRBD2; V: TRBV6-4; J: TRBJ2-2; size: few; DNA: TGTGCCAGCCGTGAACTAGCGGGGGTGAACACCGGGGAGCTGTTTTTT; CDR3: CASRELAGVNTGELFF
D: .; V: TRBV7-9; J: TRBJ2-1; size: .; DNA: TGTGCCAGCAGCGAGACCGTGGTCAATGAGCAGTTCTTC; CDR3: CASSETVVNEQFF
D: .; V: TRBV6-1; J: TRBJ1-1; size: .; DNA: TGTGCCAGCAGCCCGTGGAGTAAAGGTATCCTCCACACTGAAGCTTTCTTT; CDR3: CASSPWSKGILHTEAFF
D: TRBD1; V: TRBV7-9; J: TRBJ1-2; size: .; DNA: TGTGCCAGCAGCTTAAGATTAAGACAGGGCCTCTATGGCTACACCTTC; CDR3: CASSLRLRQGLYGYTF
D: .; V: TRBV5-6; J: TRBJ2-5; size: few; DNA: TGTGCCAGCAGCTTTGGTGGGGTGGAGACCCAGTACTTC; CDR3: CASSFGGVETQYF
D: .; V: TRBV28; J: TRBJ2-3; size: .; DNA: TGTGCCAGCAGTGGGGCGCACCGCACAGATACGCAGTATTTT; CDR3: CASSGAHRTDTQYF
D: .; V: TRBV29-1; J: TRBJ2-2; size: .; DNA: TGCAGCGTTGGAGCACAGGTTAACACCGGGGAGCTGTTTTTT; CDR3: CSVGAQVNTGELFF
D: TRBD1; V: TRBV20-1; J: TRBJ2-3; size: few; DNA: TGCAGTGCTAGAGGTCTACAGGGGGCTGGAGATACGCAGTATTTT; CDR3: CSARGLQGAGDTQYF
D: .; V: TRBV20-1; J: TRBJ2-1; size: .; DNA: TGCAGTGCTAGTTCCAGGTCCTACAATGAGCAGTTCTTC; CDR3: CSASSRSYNEQFF
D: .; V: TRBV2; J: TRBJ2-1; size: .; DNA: TGTGCCAGCAGTCGAGAGGGGTTCAATGAGCAGTTCTTC; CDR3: CASSREGFNEQFF
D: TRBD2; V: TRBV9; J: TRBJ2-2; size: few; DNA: TGTGCCAGCAGCGTCGGACTAGCGGGGGGAGACGCGAACACCGGGGAGCTGTTTTTT; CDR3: CASSVGLAGGDANTGELFF
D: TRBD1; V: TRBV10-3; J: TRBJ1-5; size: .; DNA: TGTGCCGTATCACTCGACAGGGGGAATCAGCCCCAGCATTTT; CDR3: CAVSLDRGNQPQHF
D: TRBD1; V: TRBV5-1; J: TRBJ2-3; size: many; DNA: TGCGCCAGCAGCTTGGGACAGGGTGGGGCAGATACGCAGTATTTT; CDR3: CASSLGQGGADTQYF